The 9 T cell receptor beta chains presented below share a single source sample, sequenced in a study of CD8+ T cells in alopecia areata. cDNA serving as the sequencing template came from extracted, reverse transcribed RNA. The table came from immunoSEQ multiplex PCR; TCRdb's copy has only in-frame clones and leaves some out. In the table there are about 140,000 clones, 51% of which are singletons. The sequences come from CD4+ T cells sorted from blood, collected at week 0. These receptors originate from a human donor with alopecia areata.

This clone has a handful of counts. The chain couples TRBV4-1 to TRBJ2-5; unclear D gene. V was trimmed by 2 bases and J by 2 bases, leaving 12 bases between them. CDR1 and CDR2 from the germline V gene are MGHRA and YSYEKL. This CDR3 comprises 15 residues. Written as DNA, the CDR3 is TGCGCCAGCAGCCAAACGTATCGGATGCAAGAGACCCAGTACTTC. Translating gives CASSQTYRMQETQYF.

The rearrangement joins TRBV15 to TRBJ2-7, with 9 bases that match TRBD1. The CDR3 spans 14 residues. The V gene end was trimmed by 1 base and the J gene end by 6 bases; junction bases not matched to a gene: 4. CDR1 LNHNV and CDR2 YYDKDF come from the germline V gene (reference sequence). Written as DNA, the CDR3 is TGTGCCACCAGCAGAGGGGACAGGGCCGCCGAGCAGTACTTC. It translates to CATSRGDRAAEQYF.

The gene calls are TRBV6-5 and TRBJ2-5; D is undetermined. The germline V and J ends were trimmed by 4 bases and 7 bases, with 13 bases remaining between them. The germline gives CDR1 MNHEY, CDR2 SVGAGI. The CDR3 length is 13 residues. CDR3 amino acids: CASSSSGIGTQYF. The CDR3, as DNA: TGTGCCAGCAGTTCCTCGGGTATCGGGACCCAGTACTTC.

The rearrangement joins TRBV29-1 to TRBJ2-7; D might be TRBD1 (5 bases). V was pared by 5 bases and J by 6 bases, with 11 bases between. Germline V gene lookup returns CDR1 SQVTM and CDR2 ANQGSEA. CDR3 length: 11 amino acids. CDR3 nucleotide sequence: TGCAGCGTTTGGGGCAGTGGCGAGCAGTACTTC. It encodes CSVWGSGEQYF.

In this sample, this clone turned up many times. This chain joins TRBV30 and TRBJ2-1; D may be TRBD2 (6 bases). The CDR3 runs to 11 residues. V was clipped by 1 base and J by 8 bases, with 6 bases between them. The germline CDR1 and CDR2 sequences are GTSNPN and SVGIG (reference sequence). This chain's CDR3 is CAWSGEDEQFF. For the CDR3, the DNA is TGTGCCTGGAGTGGGGAGGATGAGCAGTTCTTC.

This clone was seen a few times. The V gene is TRBV29-1, the J gene TRBJ1-1; D is undetermined. The V end was cut by 7 bases, the J end by 1 base, with 13 bases between. Germline CDR1 and CDR2: SQVTM and ANQGSEA. This CDR3 is 13 amino acids long. The CDR3 protein is CSASGLGNTEAFF. In DNA, the CDR3 is TGCAGCGCCTCAGGATTGGGGAACACTGAAGCTTTCTTT.

V and J are TRBV6-1 and TRBJ2-1; TRBD2 matches at 11 bases. The J segment lost 14 bases and the V segment lost 6 bases, leaving 12 bases of the junction unmatched. The CDR3 has 14 amino acids. The germline CDR1 and CDR2 sequences are MNHNS and SASEGT. The CDR3 nucleotides are TGTGCCAGCAGCCGAGGGACTAGCGGAGAAAAGAAGTTCTTC. As protein: CASSRGTSGEKKFF.

A few counts support this clone. The chain combines TRBV27 with TRBJ2-1, with 9 bases matching TRBD2. CDR1 is MNHEY and CDR2 is SMNVEV in the germline V gene (reference sequence). The CDR3 runs to 17 residues. The junction had 10 bases not matched to a gene; V was cut back by 3 bases and J by 4 bases. For the CDR3, the DNA is TGTGCCAGCAGTTTTTACATAGCGGGAGAGGTGTACAATGAGCAGTTCTTC. It is translated as CASSFYIAGEVYNEQFF.

V usage is TRBV7-8 and J usage is TRBJ1-5; maybe TRBD1 (5 bases). The CDR3 is 16 amino acids. In germline, CDR1 is SGHVS, CDR2 FQNEAQ. With 5 bases removed from V and 6 bases from J, the gap between germline ends came to 20 bases. This chain's CDR3 is CASSQSGGNRGQPQHF. CDR3 sequence (DNA): TGTGCCAGCAGCCAATCGGGGGGGAATCGGGGTCAGCCCCAGCATTTT.